A single sample is the source of the 14 T cell receptor beta chains below, sequenced in a study of CD8 T cells in ankylosing spondylitis. MiXCR was run by TCRdb on the 5' RACE reads, yielding one entry per CDR3 protein. The sample records under 250,000 distinct CDR3 sequences, about 10% being singletons. The material sequenced was blood, either unsorted or a sorted T cell fraction (not recorded which). The receptors here all came from a male donor with ankylosing spondylitis or in good health (not recorded which).

This clonotype was counted many times. CDR3 region: CASRGGRQETQYF. CDR3 DNA sequence: TGTGCCAGCCGGGGCGGCCGCCAAGAGACCCAGTACTTC. The V gene is TRBV12-3 or TRBV12-4, the J gene TRBJ2-5; D possibly matches TRBD1 or TRBD2 (5 bases each). The V gene lost 8 bases and the J gene lost 1 base, with 11 bases spanning the gap. The CDR3 has 13 residues.

This clonotype was seen ten or more times. The J gene is TRBJ1-2, the V gene TRBV12-3 or TRBV12-4; 9 bases map to TRBD1. There are 14 residues in the CDR3. J gave up 12 bases and V 5 bases, and 13 bases lay outside the gene matches. The CDR3 coding sequence is TGTGCCAGCAGTACCACCCCGGGACAGGGCGCTGACACCTTC. This gives the protein CASSTTPGQGADTF.

This clonotype turned up a few times. This chain joins TRBV7-2 and TRBJ2-2; D perhaps matches TRBD2 (5 bases). Between the trimmed V and J ends, which lost 0 bases and 7 bases, there was a span of 9 bases. Germline CDR1 is SGHTA and CDR2 is FQGNSA. The CDR3 is 14 residues long. CDR3 DNA sequence: TGTGCCAGCAGCTTAGCGGGAGCAATCGGGGAGCTGTTTTTT. Translated, it gives CASSLAGAIGELFF.

Many counts were recorded for this clonotype. The chain employs TRBV29-1 and TRBJ1-5; D unresolved. Germline CDR1 reads SQVTM; CDR2 reads ANQGSEA. The CDR3 is 13 amino acids. V lost 4 bases to trimming and J lost 2 bases, with 9 bases between them. The CDR3 bases are TGCAGCGTTGGACCTGGGGGCAATCAGCCCCAGCATTTT. This codes for CSVGPGGNQPQHF. The complete variable domain, with remaining parts taken from reference TRBV29-1 and TRBJ1-5, reads SAVISQKPSRDICQRGTSLTIQCQVDSQVTMMFWYRQQPGQSLTLIATANQGSEATYESGFVIDKFPISRPNLTFSTLTVSNMSPEDSSIYLCSVGPGGNQPQHFGDGTRLSIL.

This clonotype was seen ten or more times. V is TRBV20-1 and J is TRBJ1-1; 8 positions match TRBD1. Germline values: CDR1 DFQATT, CDR2 SNEGSKA (reference sequence). The CDR3 loop spans 13 amino acids. With 6 bases clipped from V and 1 base from J, the junction kept 4 bases outside the gene matches. The CDR3: CSASTGANTEAFF. The CDR3 nucleotides are TGCAGTGCCTCGACAGGGGCGAACACTGAAGCTTTCTTT.

This clonotype was seen many times. This chain uses TRBV4-1 with TRBJ1-5; unclear D gene. The V and J ends lost 1 base and 2 bases respectively, with 9 bases between them. CDR3 length: 15 residues. From germline, CDR1 is MGHRA and CDR2 YSYEKL. For the CDR3, the DNA is TGCGCCAGCAGCCAAGTAAGGGTTCGCAATCAGCCCCAGCATTTT. Its translation is CASSQVRVRNQPQHF.

This clonotype was recorded many times. The chain carries TRBV6-1 and TRBJ1-5; D not resolved. The germline CDR1 and CDR2 sequences are MNHNS and SASEGT. V dropped 3 bases and J dropped 2 bases, with 8 bases sitting between them. CDR3 length: 14 amino acids. The CDR3 here is CASSEPGRNQPQHF. In DNA form, the CDR3 reads TGTGCCAGCAGTGAGCCAGGACGCAATCAGCCCCAGCATTTT.

V usage is TRBV5-1 and J usage is TRBJ1-3; D perhaps matches TRBD1 (6 bases). CDR1 is SGHRS, CDR2 YFSETQ, per germline. The V gene lost 1 base and the J gene lost 4 bases, with 15 bases spanning the gap. The CDR3 loop spans 16 amino acids. CDR3 in DNA: TGCGCCAGCAGCTTGATCCAACAGGGTGAAGGAAACACCATATATTTT. Translated: CASSLIQQGEGNTIYF.

This clonotype was detected many times. This chain uses TRBV20-1 with TRBJ2-2; D perhaps matches TRBD2 (5 bases). This CDR3 comprises 15 residues. V shed 6 bases and J shed 5 bases, with 19 bases lying between them. The germline V gene has CDR1 DFQATT and CDR2 SNEGSKA (reference sequence). The CDR3 bases are TGCAGTGCAACCCCCGGGCAACCGGGGACCGGGGAGCTGTTTTTT. Residues: CSATPGQPGTGELFF.

In regard to this clonotype: Sequence at one end of the junction differs from germline and may be a read error. The V gene is TRBV12-5, the J gene TRBJ1-1; maybe TRBD1 (5 bases). CDR1 and CDR2 from the germline V gene are LGHNT and FRNRAP. This CDR3 spans 10 amino acids. The CDR3 loop is CASGAPGPSF. The CDR3 nucleotides read TGTGCTAGTGGTGCCCCAGGGCCCAGCTTT.

This clonotype was counted ten times or more. The chain has TRBV20-1 and TRBJ2-3; D might be TRBD2 (6 bases). V was shortened by 8 bases and J by 1 base, with 16 bases between the two germline ends. Germline CDR1 and CDR2: DFQATT and SNEGSKA (reference sequence). There are 14 residues in the CDR3. CDR3 sequence reads: CSPLGGWGTDTQYF. The CDR3 region has the DNA TGCAGTCCACTCGGAGGGTGGGGCACAGATACGCAGTATTTT.

This clonotype was observed at least ten times. V gene TRBV12-3 or TRBV12-4 combines with J gene TRBJ2-3; a weak D match, TRBD2 (7 bases). V was trimmed by 5 bases and J by 2 bases, leaving 17 bases between them. The CDR3 contains 16 residues. Here the CDR3 reads CASSTPSGGSTDTQYF. CDR3 nucleotides: TGTGCCAGCAGTACCCCTTCGGGGGGCTCCACAGATACGCAGTATTTT.

This clonotype was counted at least ten times. V usage is TRBV19 and J usage is TRBJ1-3, with 8 bases that match TRBD1. The ends lost 6 bases at V and 1 base at J; junction bases unmatched: 14. Germline loops: CDR1 LNHDA, CDR2 SQIVND (reference sequence). The CDR3 loop spans 18 amino acids. This CDR3 reads CASRGLPGTGVSGNTIYF. The CDR3 region has the DNA TGTGCCAGTAGAGGCCTACCCGGGACAGGAGTTTCTGGAAACACCATATATTTT.

The sample holds many counts of this clonotype. The chain combines TRBV12-3 or TRBV12-4 with TRBJ1-3, with TRBD1 matching 9 bases. The V and J ends lost 6 bases and 0 bases, in that order; junction bases with no gene match: 12. There are 18 residues in the CDR3. CDR3 region: CASSYTMDRGSSGNTIYF. The CDR3 coding sequence is TGTGCCAGCAGCTACACCATGGACAGGGGCTCCTCTGGAAACACCATATATTTT.